A selection of T cell receptor beta chains follows, all from one sample in a study of spatial heterogeneity in lung cancer. From the 5' RACE reads, TCRdb called clonotypes with MiXCR, one entry per CDR3 protein. The sample carries about 12,000 distinct CDR3 sequences, roughly 6.6% recorded once. Sequences were derived from lung tumor tissue, sampled at surgery. The receptors stem from a female donor with early-stage non-small cell lung cancer. Both conserved end residues are part of each CDR3. The D gene is left open where the match is weak. Expanded clones are given a class, and other clones once, few, many or no size at all.

d_call clone_size j_call v_call cdr3_aa cdr3_nt
NA many TRBJ1-2 TRBV18 CASATTGTVAYGYTF TGTGCCAGCGCAACCACGGGAACAGTAGCCTATGGCTACACCTTC
TRBD2 many TRBJ2-3 TRBV6-1 CASSPLAGGADTQYF TGTGCCAGCAGTCCTCTTGCGGGAGGGGCAGATACGCAGTATTTT
TRBD2 many TRBJ2-6 TRBV7-2 CASTPSGRASGANVLTF TGTGCCAGCACCCCTAGCGGGAGGGCGTCCGGGGCCAACGTCCTGACTTTC
NA many TRBJ2-2 TRBV6-4 CASSSSITGELFF TGTGCCAGCAGTTCCAGCATCACCGGGGAGCTGTTTTTT
TRBD2 few TRBJ2-5 TRBV6-5 CASSYASGTSGGETQYF TGTGCCAGCAGTTATGCGAGCGGGACTAGCGGGGGAGAGACCCAGTACTTC
TRBD2 NA TRBJ2-3 TRBV28 CASSPEGAGTYTQYF TGTGCCAGCAGCCCTGAGGGAGCGGGAACGTATACGCAGTATTTC
NA many TRBJ2-1 TRBV20-1 CSARKPPSLSSYNEQFF TGCAGTGCTAGAAAGCCACCCAGTCTGAGCTCCTACAATGAGCAGTTCTTC
NA many TRBJ1-1 TRBV7-9 CASSSPGGGVPEAFF TGTGCCAGCAGCTCCCCGGGGGGGGGAGTCCCTGAAGCTTTCTTT
TRBD1 once TRBJ2-3 TRBV27 CASRIQGDTQYF TGTGCCAGCAGAATACAGGGGGATACGCAGTATTTT
NA medium-sized TRBJ1-2 TRBV7-9 CASSGRGRGGYTF TGTGCCAGCAGCGGTCGGGGACGGGGTGGCTACACCTTC
NA many TRBJ2-6 TRBV5-1 CASSFQGSGANVLTF TGCGCCAGCAGCTTCCAGGGATCTGGGGCCAACGTCCTGACTTTC
NA medium-sized TRBJ1-5 TRBV27 CASSPTGWVQPQHF TGTGCCAGCAGTCCGACGGGCTGGGTTCAGCCCCAGCATTTT
NA many TRBJ2-5 TRBV7-2 CASSPRGEYPQETQYF TGTGCCAGCAGCCCACGCGGGGAATACCCCCAAGAGACCCAGTACTTC
TRBD2 many TRBJ2-3 TRBV5-1 CASSLIGGSPTDTQYF TGCGCCAGCAGCTTGATCGGCGGGAGCCCCACAGATACGCAGTATTTT
TRBD1 many TRBJ2-3 TRBV18 CASSPPDRVRTDTQYF TGTGCCAGCTCACCGCCGGACAGGGTGAGGACAGATACGCAGTATTTT